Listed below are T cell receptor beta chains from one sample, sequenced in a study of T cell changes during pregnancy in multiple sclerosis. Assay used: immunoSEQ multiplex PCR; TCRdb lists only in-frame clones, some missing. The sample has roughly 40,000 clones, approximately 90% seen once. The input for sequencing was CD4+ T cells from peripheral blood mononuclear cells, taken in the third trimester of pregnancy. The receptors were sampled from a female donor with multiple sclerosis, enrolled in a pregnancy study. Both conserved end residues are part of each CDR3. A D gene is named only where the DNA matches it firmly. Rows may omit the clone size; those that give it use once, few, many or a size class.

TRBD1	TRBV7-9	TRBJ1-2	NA	TGTGCCAGCAGCTCATACCGGGACAGGGTAGTCTATGGCTACACCTTC	CASSSYRDRVVYGYTF
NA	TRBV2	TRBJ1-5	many	TGTGCCAGCAGTGAGGGGCGGATTATCAGCCCCCAGCATTTT	CASSEGRIISPQHF
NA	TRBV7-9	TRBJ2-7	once	TGTGCCAGCAGCTTAGGGACACTCTACGAGCAGTACTTC	CASSLGTLYEQYF
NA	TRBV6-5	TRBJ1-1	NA	TGTGCCAGCAGTTACGTCGGGACTGAGAACACTGAAGCTTTCTTT	CASSYVGTENTEAFF
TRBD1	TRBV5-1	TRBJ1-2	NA	TGCGCCAGCAGCCTCGAGACAGGGGAGGGTGGCTACACCTTC	CASSLETGEGGYTF
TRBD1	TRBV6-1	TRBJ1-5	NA	TGTGCCAGCAAGACAGGGGTGGAGCAGCCCCAGCATTTT	CASKTGVEQPQHF
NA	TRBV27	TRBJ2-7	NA	TGTGCCAGCAGTTTACTCCAGGGCGAGCAGTACTTC	CASSLLQGEQYF
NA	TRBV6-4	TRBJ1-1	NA	TGTGCCACCCGGGACACACGGTTGAACACTGAAGCTTTCTTT	CATRDTRLNTEAFF
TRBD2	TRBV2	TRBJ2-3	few	TGTGCCAGCAGTGAAGATAGCGGGAGAATTACAGATACGCAGTATTTT	CASSEDSGRITDTQYF
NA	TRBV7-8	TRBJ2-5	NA	TGTGCCAGCAGCGACTCGGACAGCCAAGAGACCCAGTACTTC	CASSDSDSQETQYF
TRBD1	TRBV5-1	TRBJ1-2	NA	TGCGCCAGCAGCTTGGGCGGGACAGGGTCTGGCTACACCTTC	CASSLGGTGSGYTF
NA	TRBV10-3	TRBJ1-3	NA	TGTGCCATCAGTGATTACAACTCTGGAAACACCATATATTTT	CAISDYNSGNTIYF
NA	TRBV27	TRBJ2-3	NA	TGTGCCAGCAGTTTATCGGGAGGAAGGGCAGATACGCAGTATTTT	CASSLSGGRADTQYF
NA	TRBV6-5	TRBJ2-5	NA	TGTGCCAGCAGTTACTCGACCGAGGCAAAGGGGGCCCAGTACTTC	CASSYSTEAKGAQYF
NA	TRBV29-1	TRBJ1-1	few	TGCAGCGTTGAATCCTGGACTCTTGAAGCTTTCTTT	CSVESWTLEAFF
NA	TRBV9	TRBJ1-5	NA	TGTGCCAGCAGCGTAGGAGGGAGCAATCAGCCCCAGCATTTT	CASSVGGSNQPQHF
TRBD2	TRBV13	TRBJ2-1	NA	TGTGCCAGCAGCTTGGATAGCGGGAGGGTGGCCTACAATGAGCAGTTCTTC	CASSLDSGRVAYNEQFF
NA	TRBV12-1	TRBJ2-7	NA	TGTGCCAGCAGCGACGCGGTGGGGGGGGGACCTTACGAGCAGTACTTC	CASSDAVGGGPYEQYF
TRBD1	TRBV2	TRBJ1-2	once	TGTGCCAGCAGTTACCCGGGACAGGGGGACTATGGCTACACCTTC	CASSYPGQGDYGYTF
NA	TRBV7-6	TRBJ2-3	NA	TGTGCCAGCAGCCGAGCATTAGATACGCAGTATTTT	CASSRALDTQYF
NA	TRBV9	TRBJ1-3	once	TGTGCCAGCAGCGTAATGGCGGCTGGAGTAGGCTCTGGAAACACCATATATTTT	CASSVMAAGVGSGNTIYF
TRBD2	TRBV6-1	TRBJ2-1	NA	TGTGCCAGCTCGGGGGGACCCCTTTCTTACAATGAGCAGTTCTTC	CASSGGPLSYNEQFF